This T cell receptor beta chain was sequenced in a study of glioma-infiltrating T cells after dendritic cell vaccination. Study information: Dendritic cells derived from monocytes and pulsed with autologous tumor lysate formed the vaccine.

Regarding time point: after dendritic cell vaccination, including at tumor progression/relapse. Trimming removed 6 bases from V and 2 bases from J, with 10 bases in between. Per the germline V gene, CDR1 is MNHEY and CDR2 is SVGAGI. The CDR3 covers 13 residues. Up to 2 ug genomic DNA was used for TCRB CDR3 amplification. Measured with immunoSEQ multiplex PCR; TCRdb has only the in-frame clones, and not every one. The sample holds about 64,000 clones; 86% are singletons and the top ten take 9.5% to 13%. This clonotype was sampled from a human donor with glioblastoma. The chain couples TRBV6-5 to TRBJ1-2; D remains unclear. Sequenced here: blood, sampled after dendritic cell vaccination. The CDR3 coding sequence is TGTGCCAGCAGCTTCGGACTAAACTATGGCTACACCTTC. It yields the protein CASSFGLNYGYTF.